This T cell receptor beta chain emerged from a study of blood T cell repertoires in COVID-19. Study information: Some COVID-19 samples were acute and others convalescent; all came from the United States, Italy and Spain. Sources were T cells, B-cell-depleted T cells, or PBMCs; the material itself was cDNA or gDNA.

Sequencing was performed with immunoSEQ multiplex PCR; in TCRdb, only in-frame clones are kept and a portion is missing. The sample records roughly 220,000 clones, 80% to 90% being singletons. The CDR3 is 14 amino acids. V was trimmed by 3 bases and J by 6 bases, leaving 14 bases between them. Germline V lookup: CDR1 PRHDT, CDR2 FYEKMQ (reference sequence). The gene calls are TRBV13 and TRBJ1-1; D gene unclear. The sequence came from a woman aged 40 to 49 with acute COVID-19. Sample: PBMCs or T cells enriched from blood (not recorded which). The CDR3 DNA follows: TGTGCCAGCAGCTTTGGTTTCGAGATTCCTGAAGCTTTCTTT. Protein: CASSFGFEIPEAFF.